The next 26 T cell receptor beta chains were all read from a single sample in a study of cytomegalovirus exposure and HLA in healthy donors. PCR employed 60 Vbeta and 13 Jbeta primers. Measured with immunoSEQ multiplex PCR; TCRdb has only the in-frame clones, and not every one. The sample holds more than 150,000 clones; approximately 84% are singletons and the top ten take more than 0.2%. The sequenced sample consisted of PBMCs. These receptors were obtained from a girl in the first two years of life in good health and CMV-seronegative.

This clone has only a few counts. CDR3 protein: CATSRGGAGDTQYF. CDR3 coding DNA: TGTGCCACCAGCAGAGGTGGAGCGGGGGATACGCAGTATTTT. The V call is TRBV15, the J call TRBJ2-3, with 7 positions matching TRBD2. The J segment lost 6 bases and the V segment lost 1 base, leaving 4 bases of the junction unmatched. Germline V gene sequence: CDR1 LNHNV, CDR2 YYDKDF (reference sequence). The CDR3 sequence is 14 residues long.

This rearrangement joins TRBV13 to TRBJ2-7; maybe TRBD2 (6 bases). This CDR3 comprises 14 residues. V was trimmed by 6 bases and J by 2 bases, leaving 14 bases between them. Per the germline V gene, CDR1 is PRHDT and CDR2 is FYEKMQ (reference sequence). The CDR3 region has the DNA TGTGCCAGCAGTGGCGGGGAGAGAGCCTACGAGCAGTACTTC. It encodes CASSGGERAYEQYF.

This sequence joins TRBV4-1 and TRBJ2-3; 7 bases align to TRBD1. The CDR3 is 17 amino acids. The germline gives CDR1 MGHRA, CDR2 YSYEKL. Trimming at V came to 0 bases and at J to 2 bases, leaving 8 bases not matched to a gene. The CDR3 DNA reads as TGCGCCAGCAGCCAAGATCGAAGGACAGGAATCACAGATACGCAGTATTTT. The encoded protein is CASSQDRRTGITDTQYF.

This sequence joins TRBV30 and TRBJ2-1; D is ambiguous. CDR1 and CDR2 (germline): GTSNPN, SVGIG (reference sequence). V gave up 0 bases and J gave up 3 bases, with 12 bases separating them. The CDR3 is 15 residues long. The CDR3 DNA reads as TGTGCCTGGAGTGTACCCGTAGCATACTACAATGAGCAGTTCTTC. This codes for CAWSVPVAYYNEQFF.

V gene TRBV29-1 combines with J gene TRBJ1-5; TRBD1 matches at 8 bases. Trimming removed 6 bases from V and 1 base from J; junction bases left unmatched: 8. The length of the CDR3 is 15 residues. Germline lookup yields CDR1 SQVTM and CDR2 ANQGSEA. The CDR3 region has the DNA TGCAGCGTCAGTACAGGGGGAAAGAGCAATCAGCCCCAGCATTTT. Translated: CSVSTGGKSNQPQHF.

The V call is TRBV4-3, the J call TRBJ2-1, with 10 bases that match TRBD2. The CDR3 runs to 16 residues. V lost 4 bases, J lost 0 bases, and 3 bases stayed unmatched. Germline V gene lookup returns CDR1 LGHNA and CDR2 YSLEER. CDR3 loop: CASSRRLAGSYNEQFF. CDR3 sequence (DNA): TGCGCCAGCAGCCGGAGACTAGCGGGCTCCTACAATGAGCAGTTCTTC.

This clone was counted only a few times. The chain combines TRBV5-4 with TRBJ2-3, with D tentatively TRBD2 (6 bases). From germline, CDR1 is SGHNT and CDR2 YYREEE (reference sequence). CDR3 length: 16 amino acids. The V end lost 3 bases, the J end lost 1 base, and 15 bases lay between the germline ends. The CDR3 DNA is TGTGCCAGCAGCTCGCGGGACTTCCCCCGCACAGATACGCAGTATTTT. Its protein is CASSSRDFPRTDTQYF.

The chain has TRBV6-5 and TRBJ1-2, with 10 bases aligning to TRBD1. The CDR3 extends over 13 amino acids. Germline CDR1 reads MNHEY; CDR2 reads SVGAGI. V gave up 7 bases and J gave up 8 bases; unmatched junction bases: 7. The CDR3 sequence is CASKGTGVWGYTF. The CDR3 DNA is TGTGCCAGCAAGGGGACAGGGGTTTGGGGCTACACCTTC.

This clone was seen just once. The CDR3 region has the DNA TGTGCCAGCCTTATTGGACAGGACGCCTCTTATGGCTACACCTTC. Protein sequence: CASLIGQDASYGYTF. The gene calls are TRBV6-6 and TRBJ1-2; 7 bases match TRBD1. J gave up 5 bases and V 8 bases, and 14 bases lay outside the gene matches. The CDR3 is 15 amino acids. Per germline, CDR1 MNHNY and CDR2 SVGAGI (reference sequence).

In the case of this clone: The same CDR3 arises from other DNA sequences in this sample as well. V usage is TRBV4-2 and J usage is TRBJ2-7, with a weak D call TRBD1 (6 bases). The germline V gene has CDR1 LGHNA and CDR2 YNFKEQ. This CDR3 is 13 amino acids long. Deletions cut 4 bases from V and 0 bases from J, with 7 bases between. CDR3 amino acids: CASSLDSSYEQYF. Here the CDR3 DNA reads TGTGCCAGCAGCCTGGACAGCTCCTACGAGCAGTACTTC.

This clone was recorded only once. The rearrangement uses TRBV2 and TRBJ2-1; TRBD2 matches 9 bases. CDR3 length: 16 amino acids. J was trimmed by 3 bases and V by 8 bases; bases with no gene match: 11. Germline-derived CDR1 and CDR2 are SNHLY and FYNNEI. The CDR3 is CASRPSGELFYNEQFF. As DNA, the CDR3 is TGTGCCAGCCGGCCTAGCGGGGAACTATTCTACAATGAGCAGTTCTTC.

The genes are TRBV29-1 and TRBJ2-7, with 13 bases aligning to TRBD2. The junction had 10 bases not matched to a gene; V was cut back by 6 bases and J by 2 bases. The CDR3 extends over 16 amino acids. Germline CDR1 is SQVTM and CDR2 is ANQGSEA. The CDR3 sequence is CSVARLAGGQTYEQYF. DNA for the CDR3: TGCAGCGTCGCCCGACTAGCGGGGGGCCAAACCTACGAGCAGTACTTC.

CDR3 DNA sequence: TGCGCCAGCAGCCAAGATCAGGGTCCCTATGGCTACACCTTC. Its translation: CASSQDQGPYGYTF. This sequence joins TRBV4-1 and TRBJ1-2; the D gene is possibly TRBD1 (5 bases). Germline loops: CDR1 MGHRA, CDR2 YSYEKL. Trimming removed 0 bases at V and 4 bases at J, with 9 bases between. CDR3 size: 14 residues.

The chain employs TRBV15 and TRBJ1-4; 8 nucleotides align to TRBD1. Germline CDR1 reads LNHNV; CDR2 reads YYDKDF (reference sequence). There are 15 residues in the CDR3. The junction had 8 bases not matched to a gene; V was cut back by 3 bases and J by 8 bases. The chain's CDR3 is CATSSPLGDREKLFF. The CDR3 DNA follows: TGTGCCACCAGCAGTCCCCTGGGGGACAGGGAAAAACTGTTTTTT.

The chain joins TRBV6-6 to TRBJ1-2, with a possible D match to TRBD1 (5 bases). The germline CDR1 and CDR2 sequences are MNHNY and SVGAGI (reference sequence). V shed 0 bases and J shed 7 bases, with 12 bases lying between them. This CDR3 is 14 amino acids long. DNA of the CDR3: TGTGCCAGCAGTTACTCGACCAGGGTCGGTGGCTACACCTTC. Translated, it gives CASSYSTRVGGYTF.

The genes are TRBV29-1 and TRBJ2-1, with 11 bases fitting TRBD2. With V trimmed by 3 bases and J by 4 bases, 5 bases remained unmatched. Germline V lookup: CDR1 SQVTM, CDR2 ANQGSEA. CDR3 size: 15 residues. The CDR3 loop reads CSVELGLADYNEQFF. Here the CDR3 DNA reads TGCAGCGTTGAGCTGGGACTAGCGGATTACAATGAGCAGTTCTTC.

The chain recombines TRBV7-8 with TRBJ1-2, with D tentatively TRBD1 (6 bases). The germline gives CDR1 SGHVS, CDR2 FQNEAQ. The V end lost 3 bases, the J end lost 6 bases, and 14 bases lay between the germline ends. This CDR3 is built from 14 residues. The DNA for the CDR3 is TGTGCCAGCAGCTTCGCAGAACAGGGCCATGGCTACACCTTC. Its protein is CASSFAEQGHGYTF.

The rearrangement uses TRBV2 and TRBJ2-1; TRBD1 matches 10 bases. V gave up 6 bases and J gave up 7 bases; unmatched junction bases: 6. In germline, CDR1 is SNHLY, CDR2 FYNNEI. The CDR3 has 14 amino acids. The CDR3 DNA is TGTGCCAGCAGCCGGGACAGGGGCGTGAATGAGCAGTTCTTC. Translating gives CASSRDRGVNEQFF.

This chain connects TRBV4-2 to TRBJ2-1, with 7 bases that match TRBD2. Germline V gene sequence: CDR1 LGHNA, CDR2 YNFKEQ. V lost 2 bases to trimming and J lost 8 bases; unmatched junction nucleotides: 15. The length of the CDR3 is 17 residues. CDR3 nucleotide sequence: TGTGCCAGCAGCCAACGAAGGGCCGGCGGGGGAGGAGATGAGCAGTTCTTC. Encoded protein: CASSQRRAGGGGDEQFF.

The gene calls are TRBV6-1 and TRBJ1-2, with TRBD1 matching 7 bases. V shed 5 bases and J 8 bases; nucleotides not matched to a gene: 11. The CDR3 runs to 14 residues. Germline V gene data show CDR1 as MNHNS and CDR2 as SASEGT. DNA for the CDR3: TGTGCCAGCAGTTTCCTGACAGGGCGGTCAGGCTACACCTTC. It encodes CASSFLTGRSGYTF.

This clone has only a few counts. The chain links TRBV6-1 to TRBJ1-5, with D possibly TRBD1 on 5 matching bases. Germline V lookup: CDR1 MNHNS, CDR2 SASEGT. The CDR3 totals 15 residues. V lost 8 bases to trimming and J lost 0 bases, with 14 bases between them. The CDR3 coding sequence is TGTGCCAGCCGGACGGGGGTTTATAGCAATCAGCCCCAGCATTTT. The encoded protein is CASRTGVYSNQPQHF.

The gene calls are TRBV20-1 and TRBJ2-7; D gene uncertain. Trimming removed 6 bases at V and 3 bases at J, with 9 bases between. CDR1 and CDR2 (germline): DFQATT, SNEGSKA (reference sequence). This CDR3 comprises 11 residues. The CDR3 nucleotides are TGCAGTGCCCCGGTAAACTACGAGCAGTACTTC. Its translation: CSAPVNYEQYF.

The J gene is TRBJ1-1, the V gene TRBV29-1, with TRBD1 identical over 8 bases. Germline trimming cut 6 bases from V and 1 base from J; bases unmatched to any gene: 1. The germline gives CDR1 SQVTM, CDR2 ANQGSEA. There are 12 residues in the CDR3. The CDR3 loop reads CSVDRGNTEAFF. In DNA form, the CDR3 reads TGCAGCGTCGACAGGGGGAACACTGAAGCTTTCTTT.

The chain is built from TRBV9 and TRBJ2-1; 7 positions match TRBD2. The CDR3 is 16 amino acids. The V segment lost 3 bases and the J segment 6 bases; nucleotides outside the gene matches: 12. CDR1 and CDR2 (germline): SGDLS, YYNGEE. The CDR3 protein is CASSEFSGAHFNEQFF. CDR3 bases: TGTGCCAGCAGCGAATTCAGCGGGGCCCATTTCAATGAGCAGTTCTTC.

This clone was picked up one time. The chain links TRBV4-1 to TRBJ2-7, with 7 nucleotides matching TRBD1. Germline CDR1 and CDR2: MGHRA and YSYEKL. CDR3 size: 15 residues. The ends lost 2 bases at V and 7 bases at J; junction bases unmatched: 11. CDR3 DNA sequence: TGCGCCAGCAGCCAAATCCTGGGACCAGGGGGAGAGCAGTACTTC. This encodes CASSQILGPGGEQYF.

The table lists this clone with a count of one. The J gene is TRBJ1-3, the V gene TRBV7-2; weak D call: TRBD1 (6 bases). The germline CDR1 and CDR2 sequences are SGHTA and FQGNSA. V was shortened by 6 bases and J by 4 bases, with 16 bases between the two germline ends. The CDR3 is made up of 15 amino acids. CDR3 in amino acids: CASRLTAGAGNTIYF. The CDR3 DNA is TGTGCCAGCAGATTAACCGCGGGGGCGGGAAACACCATATATTTT.